The 24 T cell receptor beta chains in this list originate from one sample, sequenced in a study of shared clonotypes between healthy human individuals. The repertoire was sequenced with immunoSEQ multiplex PCR; TCRdb's copy has only in-frame clones and lacks some. The table includes roughly 1,100,000 clones, 65% to 75% detected once. Specimen: memory CD4+ T cells sorted from blood. The subset denotes: CD45RA-negative fraction. The receptors stem from a man aged 18 to 29 in good health.

For the CDR3, the DNA is TGCGCCAGCAGCTTGATTACAGACAACACTGAAGCTTTCTTT. Translating it yields CASSLITDNTEAFF. V and J are TRBV5-1 and TRBJ1-1; D is unresolved. CDR1 and CDR2 from the germline V gene are SGHRS and YFSETQ. This CDR3 has 14 residues. V lost 1 base to trimming and J lost 2 bases, with 9 bases between them.

The rearrangement uses TRBV5-6 and TRBJ2-1; 7 nucleotides match TRBD1. This CDR3 has 16 amino acids. Per the germline V gene, CDR1 is SGHDT and CDR2 is YYEEEE. With V trimmed by 7 bases and J by 9 bases, 19 bases remained unmatched. The CDR3 spells CASAPGRQGMKGEQFF. CDR3 DNA sequence: TGTGCCAGCGCTCCCGGTAGACAGGGAATGAAGGGTGAGCAGTTCTTC.

The V and J genes are TRBV7-3 and TRBJ1-1, with 9 bases matching TRBD1. The CDR3 is 13 amino acids. Trimming cost V 3 bases and J 4 bases; bases outside gene matches: 0. Germline V gene data show CDR1 as SGHTA and CDR2 as FQGTGA. The DNA of the CDR3 is TGTGCCAGCAGCTTGGACAGGGGCACTGAAGCTTTCTTT. Translating gives CASSLDRGTEAFF.

The chain combines TRBV7-8 with TRBJ2-5, with D maybe TRBD2 (5 bases). The germline CDR1 and CDR2 sequences are SGHVS and FQNEAQ. V was cut by 5 bases and J by 5 bases, with 12 bases left in between. CDR3 length equals 13 residues. The CDR3 is CASSKRGSETQYF. DNA for the CDR3: TGTGCCAGCAGCAAACGTGGGAGCGAGACCCAGTACTTC.

The CDR3 sequence is CASSLERGGEQFF. CDR3 nucleotides: TGCGCCAGCAGCTTGGAGCGAGGGGGTGAACAGTTCTTC. The rearrangement links TRBV5-1 to TRBJ2-1; maybe TRBD1 (6 bases). Germline V CDR1 and CDR2: SGHRS, YFSETQ. This CDR3 has 13 residues. V lost 0 bases and J lost 13, with 14 bases in between.

The chain couples TRBV6-5 to TRBJ2-5, with 7 bases that match TRBD2. Germline V gene lookup returns CDR1 MNHEY and CDR2 SVGAGI. The CDR3 spans 15 residues. V gave up 5 bases and J gave up 2 bases; unmatched junction bases: 8. The CDR3 spells CASSQLGGGQETQYF. The DNA for the CDR3 is TGTGCCAGCAGTCAGCTCGGCGGGGGACAAGAGACCCAGTACTTC.

As concerns this clone: The same CDR3 can be traced to other DNA sequences in this sample. The chain carries TRBV5-1 and TRBJ2-3; 9 bases fit TRBD1. The ends lost 1 base at V and 3 bases at J; junction bases unmatched: 3. From germline, CDR1 is SGHRS and CDR2 YFSETQ. The CDR3 is 15 amino acids. The chain's CDR3 is CASSLRGTGTDTQYF. In nucleotides, the CDR3 is TGCGCCAGCAGCTTGAGAGGGACAGGGACAGATACGCAGTATTTT. The full variable domain, with the rest looked up from reference TRBV5-1 and TRBJ2-3, is KAGVTQTPRYLIKTRGQQVTLSCSPISGHRSVSWYQQTPGQGLQFLFEYFSETQRNKGNFPGRFSGRQFSNSRSEMNVSTLELGDSALYLCASSLRGTGTDTQYFGPGTRLTVL.

This clone has just one count. The V call is TRBV29-1, the J call TRBJ2-5; unclear D gene. The DNA matches TRBJ2-7 better at its end, which makes the J call doubtful. CDR1 and CDR2 (germline): SQVTM, ANQGSEA. This CDR3 has 14 residues. Written as DNA, the CDR3 is TGCAGCGTTGGGGTACTTGAGAATACCTACGAGCAGTACTTC. Protein sequence: CSVGVLENTYEQYF.

This chain connects TRBV6-5 to TRBJ2-2, with a tentative D call TRBD1 (5 bases). CDR1 is MNHEY, CDR2 SVGAGI, per germline. Trimming cost V 4 bases and J 6 bases, with 15 bases left between them. The CDR3 extends over 15 amino acids. The CDR3 coding sequence is TGTGCCAGCAGTTCGCCTCTTATGGGGCCCGGGGAGCTGTTTTTT. This encodes CASSSPLMGPGELFF.

This clone turned up a few times. The chain carries TRBV9 and TRBJ1-6; no reliable D call. The CDR3 has 15 amino acids. CDR1 is SGDLS, CDR2 YYNGEE, per germline. Trimming removed 3 bases at V and 0 bases at J, with 7 bases between. The CDR3 DNA sequence: TGTGCCAGCAGCGCGCAGGACTCCTATAATTCACCCCTCCACTTT. Its protein product is CASSAQDSYNSPLHF.

The DNA for the CDR3 is TGCGCCAGCAGTGTAATAGGACAGAAATATGAAGCTTTCTTT. It yields the protein CASSVIGQKYEAFF. The rearrangement joins TRBV10-1 to TRBJ1-1, with D possibly matching TRBD1 (6 bases). This CDR3 has 14 amino acids. Germline loops: CDR1 WNHNN, CDR2 SYGVQD (reference sequence). V was clipped by 4 bases and J by 7 bases, with 16 bases between them.

The rearrangement joins TRBV23-1 to TRBJ1-2, with 7 positions matching TRBD1. Being an ORF, TRBV23-1 has a function that is uncertain. This CDR3 has 16 residues. V was clipped by 4 bases and J by 2 bases; unmatched bases: 10. The CDR3 region is CASSPAQGVPNYGYTF. The CDR3 region has the DNA TGCGCCAGCAGTCCCGCTCAGGGGGTGCCGAACTATGGCTACACCTTC.

This clone showed up just a few times. The chain links TRBV5-1 to TRBJ2-2, with D unresolved. Germline loops: CDR1 SGHRS, CDR2 YFSETQ. With 4 bases removed from V and 7 bases from J, the gap between germline ends came to 11 bases. The CDR3 extends over 13 amino acids. The CDR3 region is CASSLFSGGELFF. Written as DNA, the CDR3 is TGCGCCAGCAGCCTCTTCTCGGGCGGGGAGCTGTTTTTT.

The chain employs TRBV14 and TRBJ2-2; TRBD2 aligns across 8 bases. After removal of 4 bases from V and 6 bases from J, the junction contained 1 base not matched to a gene. In germline, CDR1 is SGHDN, CDR2 FVKESK. This CDR3 comprises 13 residues. The CDR3 region is CASSRTSPGELFF. The CDR3 nucleotides read TGTGCCAGCAGCCGGACTAGCCCCGGGGAGCTGTTTTTT.

The rearrangement joins TRBV9 to TRBJ2-5; D perhaps matches TRBD2 (6 bases). Trimming cost V 3 bases and J 5 bases, with 14 bases left between them. The V gene's germline CDR1 is SGDLS and CDR2 YYNGEE. This CDR3 has 14 amino acids. For the CDR3, the DNA is TGTGCCAGCAGCGCCTGGGACTTCTCCGAGACCCAGTACTTC. Translating it yields CASSAWDFSETQYF.

The chain uses TRBV5-6 and TRBJ2-7, with TRBD1 identical over 7 bases. This CDR3 has 15 amino acids. After removal of 7 bases from V and 4 bases from J, the junction contained 14 bases not matched to a gene. The germline V gene has CDR1 SGHDT and CDR2 YYEEEE. CDR3 sequence (DNA): TGTGCCAGCTTACCCTACCGGGACAGCTATTACGAGCAGTACTTC. Translated, it gives CASLPYRDSYYEQYF.

This clone came up once. This sequence joins TRBV4-2 and TRBJ2-5; TRBD2 aligns across 9 bases. V shed 1 base and J 5 bases; nucleotides not matched to a gene: 8. Germline V gene sequence: CDR1 LGHNA, CDR2 YNFKEQ. This CDR3 is built from 16 residues. CDR3 bases: TGTGCCAGCAGCCAAGGGGCTAGCGGGGATCAGGAGACCCAGTACTTC. Translating it yields CASSQGASGDQETQYF.

This chain connects TRBV7-9 to TRBJ1-4, with D perhaps matching TRBD1 (5 bases). Trimming stripped 1 base from V and 4 bases from J, with 7 bases between. The V gene's germline CDR1 is SEHNR and CDR2 FQNEAQ (reference sequence). This CDR3 spans 14 amino acids. This CDR3 is CASSLGQINEKLFF. The CDR3 region has the DNA TGTGCCAGCAGCTTAGGACAGATTAATGAAAAACTGTTTTTT.

This clone was seen once. The chain uses TRBV5-6 and TRBJ2-3, with a weak D call TRBD1 (5 bases). Germline-derived CDR1 and CDR2 are SGHDT and YYEEEE. The CDR3 loop spans 15 amino acids. V lost 3 bases to trimming and J lost 2 bases, with 13 bases between them. CDR3 sequence reads: CASSWGTAYTDTQYF. CDR3 coding DNA: TGTGCCAGCAGCTGGGGCACAGCCTACACAGATACGCAGTATTTT.

This clone has just one count. The V and J genes are TRBV7-9 and TRBJ2-4; weak D call: TRBD1 (6 bases). This CDR3 region has 17 residues. Germline V CDR1 and CDR2: SEHNR, FQNEAQ (reference sequence). The germline V and J ends were trimmed by 1 base and 0 bases, with 13 bases remaining between them. The CDR3 nucleotides are TGTGCCAGCAGCTTAGACGTGACAGGACTAGCCAAAAACATTCAGTACTTC. It encodes CASSLDVTGLAKNIQYF.

This clone was observed a single time. The same CDR3 can be traced to other DNA sequences in this sample. The CDR3: CASSRDGTNQPQHF. DNA of the CDR3: TGTGCCAGCAGCAGGGACGGCACCAATCAGCCCCAGCATTTT. The chain joins TRBV28 to TRBJ1-5; possible D gene TRBD1, 5 bases. Germline loops: CDR1 MDHEN, CDR2 SYDVKM. CDR3 size: 14 residues. The V and J ends lost 6 bases and 3 bases respectively, with 12 bases between them.

The J gene is TRBJ2-4, the V gene TRBV7-2, with D possibly being TRBD2 (5 bases). Trimming took 3 bases from V and 3 from J, leaving 9 bases between them. CDR1 SGHTA and CDR2 FQGNSA come from the germline V gene. The CDR3 runs to 14 residues. This CDR3 is CASSLASSKNIQYF. CDR3 nucleotide sequence: TGTGCCAGCAGCTTGGCTAGCAGCAAAAACATTCAGTACTTC.

The V gene is TRBV7-9, the J gene TRBJ2-5; tentatively, D is TRBD2 (8 bases). CDR1 and CDR2 (germline): SEHNR, FQNEAQ (reference sequence). The CDR3 runs to 17 residues. V shed 2 bases and J shed 2 bases, with 18 bases lying between them. CDR3 in amino acids: CASSLRGGGTVQETQYF. In DNA, the CDR3 is TGTGCCAGCAGCTTACGTGGCGGGGGGACAGTTCAAGAGACCCAGTACTTC.

As to this clone: At one of its ends the junction is not consistent with the germline gene, which may arise from a read error. The rearrangement uses TRBV5-4 and TRBJ2-5; no clear D. The CDR3 extends over 15 amino acids. CDR1 is SGHNT, CDR2 YYREEE, per germline (reference sequence). The DNA for the CDR3 is TGCGCCAGCAGCCAAGATTGGGGTTATGGAGAGACCCAGTACTTC. Translated, it gives CASSQDWGYGETQYF. Together with reference TRBV5-4 and TRBJ2-5, the CDR3 gives the full variable domain: ETGVTQSPTHLIKTRGQQVTLRCSSQSGHNTVSWYQQALGQGPQFIFQYYREEENGRGNFPPRFSGLQFPNYSSELNVNALELDDSALYLCASSQDWGYGETQYFGPGTRLLVL.